The 8 T cell receptor beta chains presented below share a single source sample, sequenced in a study of PD-1 blockade in mismatch repair-deficient tumors. Only in-frame clones appear in the TCRdb table, and some are missing; sequencing was by immunoSEQ multiplex PCR. The repertoire has tens of thousands of clones, about 82% of them found once; the top ten carry approximately 5.1%. The starting material was peripheral blood, obtained 44 weeks after starting pembrolizumab. The receptors were sampled from an adult with mismatch repair-deficient cancer.

This clone was counted a single time. It is unclear where the CDR3 begins or ends on the DNA, so no DNA is shown, and the CDR3 is as TCRdb lists it. The chain couples TRBV4-2 to TRBJ2-5. A total of 18 residues make up the CDR3, ends included. Per the germline V gene, CDR1 is LGHNA and CDR2 is YNFKEQ. The CDR3 loop is CASSRDLSLRQYQETQYF.

This sequence joins TRBV30 and TRBJ1-1, with 7 nucleotides matching TRBD1. Trimming cost V 1 base and J 6 bases; bases outside gene matches: 2. The CDR3 is 12 residues long. Germline CDR1 and CDR2: GTSNPN and SVGIG (reference sequence). Written as DNA, the CDR3 is TGTGCCTGGAGTGACAGGGGTTCTGAAGCTTTCTTT. This sequence encodes CAWSDRGSEAFF.

The chain uses TRBV7-8 and TRBJ2-5, with a possible D match to TRBD1 (6 bases). The CDR3 loop spans 16 amino acids. Germline lookup yields CDR1 SGHVS and CDR2 FQNEAQ. Deletions cut 5 bases from V and 2 bases from J, with 18 bases between. CDR3 loop: CASSLEQGLKQETQYF. The CDR3 nucleotides are TGTGCCAGCAGCCTCGAACAGGGCTTGAAGCAAGAGACCCAGTACTTC. The variable domain in full, with the rest retrieved from reference TRBV7-8 and TRBJ2-5, is GAGVSQSPRYKVAKRGQDVALRCDPISGHVSLFWYQQALGQGPEFLTYFQNEAQLDKSGLPSDRFFAERPEGSVSTLKIQRTQQEDSAVYLCASSLEQGLKQETQYFGPGTRLLVL.

The rearrangement joins TRBV6-1 to TRBJ1-5; possible D gene TRBD1, 5 bases. CDR1 and CDR2 from the germline V gene are MNHNS and SASEGT. CDR3 length equals 14 residues. Between the trimmed V and J ends, which lost 5 bases and 11 bases, there was a span of 19 bases. For the CDR3, the DNA is TGTGCCAGCAGTTCTAGACAGAAACTTTCGGCCCAGCATTTT. Translating gives CASSSRQKLSAQHF.

Note on this clone: A far larger clone is just one base off, so this is likely a read error. The sample has other DNA sequences that encode this CDR3 too. The chain joins TRBV5-6 to TRBJ2-7, with TRBD2 matching 11 bases. The germline CDR1 and CDR2 sequences are SGHDT and YYEEEE. This CDR3 comprises 14 residues. V shed 2 bases and J 3 bases; nucleotides not matched to a gene: 1. As DNA, the CDR3 is TGTGCCAGCAGCTTCGGGACTAGCGGCTACGAGCAGTACTTC. This translates into CASSFGTSGYEQYF.

The chain recombines TRBV6-1 with TRBJ1-4; tentatively, D is TRBD1 (5 bases). This CDR3 contains 14 residues. Trimming stripped 4 bases from V and 8 bases from J, with 14 bases between. Germline V gene data show CDR1 as MNHNS and CDR2 as SASEGT. CDR3 residues: CASSAIRVGEKLFF. CDR3 bases: TGTGCCAGCAGTGCGATCAGGGTAGGCGAAAAACTGTTTTTT.

The gene calls are TRBV10-2 and TRBJ1-2; the match to TRBD1 covers 11 bases. The CDR3 length is 16 residues. Germline CDR1 is WSHSY and CDR2 is SAAADI. V shed 3 bases, J shed 4 bases, and the junction held 7 bases outside the gene matches. The CDR3 here is CASSEGTGGGSYGYTF. The CDR3 coding sequence is TGCGCCAGCAGTGAAGGGACAGGGGGGGGAAGCTATGGCTACACCTTC.

This sequence joins TRBV21-1 and TRBJ2-1. TRBV21-1 is given as a pseudogene. CDR3 length: 10 amino acids. In DNA form, the CDR3 reads TGTGCCAGCAGCGACAATGAGCAGTTCTTC. Its translation: CASSDNEQFF.